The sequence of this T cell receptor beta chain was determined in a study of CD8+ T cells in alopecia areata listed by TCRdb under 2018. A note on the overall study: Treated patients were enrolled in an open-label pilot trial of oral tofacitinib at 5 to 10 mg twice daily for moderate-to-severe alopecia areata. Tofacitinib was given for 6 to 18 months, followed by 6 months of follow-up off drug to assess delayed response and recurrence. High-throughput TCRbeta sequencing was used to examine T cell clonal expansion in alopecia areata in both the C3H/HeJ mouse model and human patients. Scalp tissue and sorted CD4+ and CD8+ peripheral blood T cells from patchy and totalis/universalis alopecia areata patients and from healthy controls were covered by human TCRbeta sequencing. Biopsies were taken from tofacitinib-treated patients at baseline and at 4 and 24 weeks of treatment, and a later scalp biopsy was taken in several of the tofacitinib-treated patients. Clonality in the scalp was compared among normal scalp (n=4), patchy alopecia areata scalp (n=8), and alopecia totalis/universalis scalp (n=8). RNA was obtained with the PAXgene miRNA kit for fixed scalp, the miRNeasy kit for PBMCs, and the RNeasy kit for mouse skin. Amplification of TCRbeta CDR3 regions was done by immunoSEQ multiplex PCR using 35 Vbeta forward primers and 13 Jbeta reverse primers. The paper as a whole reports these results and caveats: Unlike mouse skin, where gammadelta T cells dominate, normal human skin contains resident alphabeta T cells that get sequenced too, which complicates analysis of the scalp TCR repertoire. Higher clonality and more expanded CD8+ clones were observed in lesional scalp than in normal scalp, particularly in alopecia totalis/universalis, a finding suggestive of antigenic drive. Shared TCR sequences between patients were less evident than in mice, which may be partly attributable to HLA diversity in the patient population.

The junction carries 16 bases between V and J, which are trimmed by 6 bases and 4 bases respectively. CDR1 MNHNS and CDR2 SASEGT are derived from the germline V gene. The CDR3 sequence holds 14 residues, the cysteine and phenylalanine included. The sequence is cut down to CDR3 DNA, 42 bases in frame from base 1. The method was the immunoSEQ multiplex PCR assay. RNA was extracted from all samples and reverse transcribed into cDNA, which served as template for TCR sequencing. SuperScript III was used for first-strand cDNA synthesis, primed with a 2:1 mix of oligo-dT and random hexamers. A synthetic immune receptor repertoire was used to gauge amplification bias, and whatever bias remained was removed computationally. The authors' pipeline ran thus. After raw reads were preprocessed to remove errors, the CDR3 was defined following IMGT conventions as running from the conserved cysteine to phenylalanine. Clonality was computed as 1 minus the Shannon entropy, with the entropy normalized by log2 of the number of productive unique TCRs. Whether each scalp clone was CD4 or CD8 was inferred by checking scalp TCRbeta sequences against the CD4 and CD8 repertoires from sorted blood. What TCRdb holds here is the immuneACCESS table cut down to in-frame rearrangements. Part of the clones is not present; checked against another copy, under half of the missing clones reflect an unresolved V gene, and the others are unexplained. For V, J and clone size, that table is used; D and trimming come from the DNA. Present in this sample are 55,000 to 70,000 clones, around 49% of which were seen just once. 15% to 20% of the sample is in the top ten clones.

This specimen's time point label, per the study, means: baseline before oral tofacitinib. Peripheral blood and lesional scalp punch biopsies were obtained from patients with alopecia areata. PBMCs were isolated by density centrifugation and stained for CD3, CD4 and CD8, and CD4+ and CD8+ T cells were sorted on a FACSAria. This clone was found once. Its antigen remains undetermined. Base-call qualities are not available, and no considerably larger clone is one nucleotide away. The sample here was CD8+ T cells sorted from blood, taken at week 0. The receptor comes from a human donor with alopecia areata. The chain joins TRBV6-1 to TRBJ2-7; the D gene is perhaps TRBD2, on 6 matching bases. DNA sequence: TGTGCCAGCAGCCTCGGGACTGGGGGATACGAGCAGTACTTC. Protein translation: CASSLGTGGYEQYF.